The 17 T cell receptor beta chains listed next were all sequenced from one sample in a study of blood T cell repertoires in COVID-19. The method was immunoSEQ multiplex PCR; TCRdb's version includes in-frame clones alone and lacks a portion of them. Here the sample spans roughly 48,000 clones, approximately 80% being singletons. Sequenced: peripheral blood. These receptors were obtained from a human donor with active or convalescent COVID-19. The donor label of this sample is uncertain.

This clone was picked up a small number of times. The chain combines TRBV19 with TRBJ1-5; 7 nucleotides match TRBD1. The CDR3 is 15 residues long. Germline V gene lookup returns CDR1 LNHDA and CDR2 SQIVND (reference sequence). The J segment lost 4 bases and the V segment lost 4 bases, leaving 7 bases of the junction unmatched. This CDR3 is CASSKMGQSNQPQHF. The CDR3 DNA is TGTGCCAGTAGTAAAATGGGACAGTCAAATCAGCCCCAGCATTTT.

The chain is built from TRBV2 and TRBJ1-3; no definite D call. CDR1 is SNHLY and CDR2 is FYNNEI in the germline V gene. The CDR3 runs 15 residues. Trimming cost V 8 bases and J 0 bases, with 14 bases left between them. The DNA for the CDR3 is TGTGCCAGCTTGTCTGGGCCGGCCTCTGGAAACACCATATATTTT. Translated, it gives CASLSGPASGNTIYF.

The chain employs TRBV7-9 and TRBJ2-7; a weak D match, TRBD1 (6 bases). CDR1 SEHNR and CDR2 FQNEAQ come from the germline V gene (reference sequence). This CDR3 has 15 amino acids. V dropped 2 bases and J dropped 1 base, with 12 bases sitting between them. The CDR3 loop is CASSLLVGASYEQYF. For the CDR3, the DNA is TGTGCCAGCAGCTTATTAGTGGGGGCGTCCTACGAGCAGTACTTC.

V gene TRBV6-5 combines with J gene TRBJ2-1; 9 nucleotides agree with TRBD1. Trimming removed 4 bases from V and 8 bases from J; junction bases left unmatched: 9. The CDR3 loop spans 15 amino acids. CDR1 and CDR2 (germline): MNHEY, SVGAGI. The CDR3 region has the DNA TGTGCCAGCAGTTCCGGGACAGGGTTCAGCCATGAGCAGTTCTTC. Amino acids: CASSSGTGFSHEQFF.

The rearrangement links TRBV5-1 to TRBJ1-1, with D maybe TRBD1 (5 bases). Germline values: CDR1 SGHRS, CDR2 YFSETQ. The CDR3 has 15 residues. Trimming removed 2 bases at V and 4 bases at J, with 15 bases between. The CDR3 is CASSFNRGGTTEAFF. In DNA form, the CDR3 reads TGCGCCAGCAGCTTTAACCGGGGAGGGACCACTGAAGCTTTCTTT.

The CDR3 region is CASSPIGGLSGNTIYF. CDR3 DNA: TGTGCCAGCTCACCAATCGGAGGTCTCTCTGGAAACACCATATATTTT. The chain combines TRBV18 with TRBJ1-3; unclear D gene. V gave up 2 bases and J gave up 0 bases, with 11 bases separating them. Germline V gene sequence: CDR1 KGHSH, CDR2 LQKENI. The CDR3 is made up of 16 amino acids.

V gene TRBV2 combines with J gene TRBJ1-1, with D perhaps TRBD1 (6 bases). Between the trimmed V and J ends, which lost 6 bases and 1 base, there was a span of 9 bases. This CDR3 is built from 13 residues. Germline V CDR1 and CDR2: SNHLY, FYNNEI. This chain's CDR3 is CASRGGENTEAFF. For the CDR3, the DNA is TGTGCCAGCAGAGGGGGGGAGAACACTGAAGCTTTCTTT.

V gene TRBV19 combines with J gene TRBJ2-2, with TRBD1 as a possible D gene (6 bases). The germline V gene encodes CDR1 LNHDA and CDR2 SQIVND (reference sequence). The CDR3 loop spans 13 amino acids. The V end was cut by 8 bases, the J end by 6 bases, with 13 bases between. CDR3 amino acids: CASHMNRAGELFF. The CDR3 bases are TGTGCCAGTCATATGAACAGGGCCGGGGAGCTGTTTTTT.

V gene TRBV4-2 combines with J gene TRBJ2-5; D might be TRBD2 (7 bases). In germline, CDR1 is LGHNA, CDR2 YNFKEQ. V was clipped by 5 bases and J by 4 bases, with 20 bases between them. The CDR3 has 16 amino acids. The CDR3: CASSKGGGGSGETQYF. The CDR3 DNA sequence: TGTGCCAGCAGCAAAGGGGGGGGCGGGAGCGGAGAGACCCAGTACTTC.

This chain joins TRBV5-1 and TRBJ1-3; D might be TRBD1 (5 bases). The ends were cut back, 4 bases at V and 0 bases at J, with 17 bases in the middle. CDR1 and CDR2 from the germline V gene are SGHRS and YFSETQ. The CDR3 contains 17 residues. The CDR3 bases are TGCGCCAGCAGCCGATATGTTACAGGAACCTCTGGAAACACCATATATTTT. It codes for CASSRYVTGTSGNTIYF.

This chain links TRBV6-5 with TRBJ2-7; 8 bases line up with TRBD2. J gave up 2 bases and V 0 bases, and 6 bases lay outside the gene matches. This CDR3 comprises 16 residues. Per germline, CDR1 MNHEY and CDR2 SVGAGI. This CDR3 reads CASSYSPREATYEQYF. The CDR3 DNA sequence: TGTGCCAGCAGTTACTCGCCGCGGGAGGCCACCTACGAGCAGTACTTC.

The rearrangement joins TRBV10-3 to TRBJ1-3; TRBD1 matches 7 bases. This CDR3 is built from 11 residues. Germline CDR1 reads ENHRY; CDR2 reads SYGVKD. V shed 10 bases and J 4 bases; nucleotides not matched to a gene: 1. This chain's CDR3 is CATDRGNTIYF. Here the CDR3 DNA reads TGTGCCACGGACAGGGGAAACACCATATATTTT.

V is TRBV6-6 and J is TRBJ1-5; 11 bases line up with TRBD1. Germline V gene data show CDR1 as MNHNY and CDR2 as SVGAGI (reference sequence). The CDR3 covers 19 residues. J was trimmed by 2 bases and V by 6 bases; bases with no gene match: 15. CDR3 region: CASSSTSGTGGGGNQPQHF. CDR3 bases: TGTGCCAGCAGCTCTACGTCCGGGACAGGGGGTGGTGGCAATCAGCCCCAGCATTTT.

The chain recombines TRBV5-1 with TRBJ2-7; 9 bases are a match to TRBD1. J lost 3 bases, V lost 3 bases, and 10 bases had no gene match. The V gene's germline CDR1 is SGHRS and CDR2 YFSETQ. This CDR3 has 16 amino acids. CDR3 in amino acids: CASSSLTGTGFYEQYF. The CDR3, as DNA: TGCGCCAGCAGCTCTTTAACCGGGACAGGGTTCTACGAGCAGTACTTC.

The V call is TRBV9, the J call TRBJ1-2; 7 positions agree with TRBD1. Looked up from germline, CDR1 is SGDLS and CDR2 is YYNGEE. The length of the CDR3 is 14 residues. The V gene end was trimmed by 3 bases and the J gene end by 7 bases; junction bases not matched to a gene: 9. CDR3 in DNA: TGTGCCAGCAGCGATCGACAGGGACAAGGTGGCTACACCTTC. Translating gives CASSDRQGQGGYTF. Full variable domain (rest looked up from reference TRBV9 and TRBJ1-2): DSGVTQTPKHLITATGQRVTLRCSPRSGDLSVYWYQQSLDQGLQFLIQYYNGEERAKGNILERFSAQQFPDLHSELNLSSLELGDSALYFCASSDRQGQGGYTFGSGTRLTVV.

V gene TRBV7-9 combines with J gene TRBJ1-6; 9 nucleotides align to TRBD1. Germline assignment: CDR1 SEHNR and CDR2 FQNEAQ (reference sequence). The V gene end was trimmed by 3 bases and the J gene end by 9 bases; junction bases not matched to a gene: 3. This CDR3 region has 14 residues. CDR3 DNA sequence: TGTGCCAGCAGCTTCGGACAGGGGATTTCACCCCTCCACTTT. Its protein product is CASSFGQGISPLHF.

The rearrangement uses TRBV7-9 and TRBJ2-7, with a tentative D call TRBD1 (5 bases). CDR3 size: 15 residues. V was pared by 1 base and J by 2 bases, with 12 bases between. Germline V gives CDR1 SEHNR, CDR2 FQNEAQ (reference sequence). The DNA for the CDR3 is TGTGCCAGCAGCTTAGGAAACAGGTTCCCCTACGAGCAGTACTTC. Its translation is CASSLGNRFPYEQYF.